The present T cell receptor (beta chain) was sequenced within a study of blood T cell repertoires in COVID-19. CDR1 is MNHEY and CDR2 is SVGEGT in the germline V gene. V was shortened by 2 bases and J by 9 bases, with 20 bases between the two germline ends. The CDR3 length is 16 residues. This table comes from immunoSEQ multiplex PCR, and its TCRdb copy is limited to in-frame clones, with some not included. The sample carries 300,000 to 350,000 clones, around nine tenths recorded once. The sequence was collected from a woman in her thirties who had been exposed to COVID-19. J is TRBJ2-1 and V is TRBV6-2 or TRBV6-3; tentative D call: TRBD2 (6 bases). The sequencing input was PBMCs or T cells enriched from blood (not recorded which). DNA of the CDR3: TGTGCCAGCAGTTACCTGGCCGGGAGCCCTTCGGGTGAGCAGTTCTTC. Translated: CASSYLAGSPSGEQFF.